This record covers a single T cell receptor beta chain. This record comes from a study of CD8+ T cells in alopecia areata. The CDR3 contains 13 residues. Trimming cost V 4 bases and J 4 bases, with 10 bases left between them. Germline values: CDR1 SSHAT, CDR2 FNYEAQ (reference sequence). Treatment given: oral pan-JAK inhibitor, 5-10 mg twice daily. Reverse transcription of extracted RNA yielded cDNA, which provided the sequencing template. Sequencing was performed with immunoSEQ multiplex PCR; in TCRdb, only in-frame clones are kept and a portion is missing. The table lists approximately 200,000 clones, roughly 64% of them singletons, with 5.5% to 6% in the top ten.

The sample here was CD4+ T cells sorted from blood, taken at week 24, from a patient treated with tofacitinib. The chain links TRBV7-7 to TRBJ2-5, with D perhaps matching TRBD2 (6 bases). The TCR originated in a human donor with alopecia areata. The CDR3 region has the DNA TGTGCCAGCAGCTCTAGCGTCCCAGAGACCCAGTACTTC. Translation gives CASSSSVPETQYF.